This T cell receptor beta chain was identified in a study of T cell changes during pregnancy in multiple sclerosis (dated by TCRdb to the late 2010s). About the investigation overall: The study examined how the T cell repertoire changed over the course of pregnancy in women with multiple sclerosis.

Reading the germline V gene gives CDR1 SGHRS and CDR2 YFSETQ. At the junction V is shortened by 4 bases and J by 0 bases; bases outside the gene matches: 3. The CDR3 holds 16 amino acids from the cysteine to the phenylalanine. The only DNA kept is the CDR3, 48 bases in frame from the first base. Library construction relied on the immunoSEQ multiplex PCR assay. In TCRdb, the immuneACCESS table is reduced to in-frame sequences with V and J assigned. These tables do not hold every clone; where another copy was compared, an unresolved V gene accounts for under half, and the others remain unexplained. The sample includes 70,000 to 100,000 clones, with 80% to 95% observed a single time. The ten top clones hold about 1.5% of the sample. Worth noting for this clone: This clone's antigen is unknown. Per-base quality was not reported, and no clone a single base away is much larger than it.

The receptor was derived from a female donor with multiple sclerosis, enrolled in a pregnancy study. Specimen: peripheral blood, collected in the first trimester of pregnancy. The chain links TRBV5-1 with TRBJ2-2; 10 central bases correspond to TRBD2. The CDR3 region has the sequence CASSVTSGTNTGELFF. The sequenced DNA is TGCGCCAGCAGCGTAACTAGCGGGACGAACACCGGGGAGCTGTTTTTT.